This passage covers 14 T cell receptor beta chains from one sample sequenced in a study of PD-1 blockade in classical Hodgkin lymphoma. Data came from immunoSEQ multiplex PCR; TCRdb stores just in-frame clones and leaves some out. The sample includes over 20,000 clones, 75% to 90% seen only once; the top ten take about an eighth. This sample's time point: cycle 4 day 1 (C4D1), after less than 7 weeks of nivolumab. Relapse after autologous stem cell transplantation occurred in every patient, and brentuximab vedotin exposure varied. Here the sequenced sample was peripheral blood mononuclear cells (PBMCs), taken before the fourth cycle of nivolumab. The receptor set was obtained from a human donor with classical Hodgkin lymphoma.

The rearrangement joins TRBV6-5 to TRBJ2-1, with 9 bases identical to TRBD1. V lost 5 bases, J lost 7 bases, and 9 bases stayed unmatched. The CDR3 loop spans 15 amino acids. The V gene's germline CDR1 is MNHEY and CDR2 SVGAGI. The CDR3 here is CASSHPGQGRNEQFF. CDR3 DNA: TGTGCCAGCAGTCATCCTGGACAGGGGAGGAATGAGCAGTTCTTC.

The chain is built from TRBV29-1 and TRBJ2-7; TRBD1 matches at 9 bases. The CDR3 contains 13 residues. Germline values: CDR1 SQVTM, CDR2 ANQGSEA. V dropped 6 bases and J dropped 7; count of bases not matched to a gene: 10. CDR3 region: CSVGGQGVREQYF. DNA for the CDR3: TGCAGCGTCGGGGGACAGGGTGTTCGAGAGCAGTACTTC.

J is TRBJ1-4 and V is TRBV7-9; D uncertain. The CDR3 is 15 residues long. CDR1 SEHNR and CDR2 FQNEAQ come from the germline V gene (reference sequence). V shed 5 bases and J shed 0 bases, with 10 bases lying between them. This CDR3 is CASSPGRATNEKLFF. CDR3 DNA sequence: TGTGCCAGCAGCCCTGGCCGTGCAACTAATGAAAAACTGTTTTTT.

This sequence joins TRBV7-3 and TRBJ2-2; TRBD1 matches at 8 bases. Germline CDR1 SGHTA, CDR2 FQGTGA. This CDR3 spans 15 amino acids. Trimming cost V 3 bases and J 4 bases; bases outside gene matches: 4. This CDR3 is CASSFQGASTGELFF. DNA of the CDR3: TGTGCCAGCAGCTTTCAGGGGGCCAGCACCGGGGAGCTGTTTTTT.

This CDR3 reads CASSQGLADEQYF. In DNA, the CDR3 is TGCGCCAGCAGCCAAGGACTAGCGGATGAGCAGTACTTC. J is TRBJ2-7 and V is TRBV4-1, with 9 nucleotides matching TRBD2. Trimming cost V 1 base and J 7 bases; bases outside gene matches: 2. The CDR3 has 13 amino acids. From germline, CDR1 is MGHRA and CDR2 YSYEKL.

The CDR3, as DNA: TGTGCCAGCAGCCAAGCGGGGGGCCGGTTCACAGATACGCAGTATTTT. Its translation is CASSQAGGRFTDTQYF. The V gene is TRBV7-3, the J gene TRBJ2-3; the match to TRBD2 covers 9 bases. The V segment lost 5 bases and the J segment 2 bases; nucleotides outside the gene matches: 8. The germline V gene has CDR1 SGHTA and CDR2 FQGTGA. There are 16 residues in the CDR3.

The V gene is TRBV6-5, the J gene TRBJ2-5, with 7 positions matching TRBD1. The V segment lost 5 bases and the J segment 2 bases; nucleotides outside the gene matches: 8. Per the germline V gene, CDR1 is MNHEY and CDR2 is SVGAGI. The CDR3 loop spans 15 amino acids. CDR3: CASSRRQGLQETQYF. The CDR3, as DNA: TGTGCCAGCAGTCGTCGACAGGGATTACAAGAGACCCAGTACTTC.

This chain links TRBV6-5 with TRBJ1-2; D ambiguous. CDR1 MNHEY and CDR2 SVGAGI come from the germline V gene. Trimming pared 2 bases from V and 3 bases from J, leaving 16 bases between. This CDR3 spans 16 amino acids. The CDR3 DNA reads as TGTGCCAGCAGTTACGTGACGGCCCCTGGGCACTATGGCTACACCTTC. It yields the protein CASSYVTAPGHYGYTF.

V and J are TRBV7-9 and TRBJ2-6; D call uncertain. Germline V gene lookup returns CDR1 SEHNR and CDR2 FQNEAQ (reference sequence). Trimming took 5 bases from V and 1 from J, leaving 6 bases between them. There are 14 residues in the CDR3. DNA for the CDR3: TGTGCCAGCAGCGAACAGTCTGGGGCCAACGTCCTGACTTTC. Protein product: CASSEQSGANVLTF.

The J gene is TRBJ2-1, the V gene TRBV7-8; a possible D gene is TRBD2 (5 bases). Germline V gives CDR1 SGHVS, CDR2 FQNEAQ. V was pared by 7 bases and J by 0 bases, with 10 bases between. CDR3 size: 14 residues. CDR3 residues: CASTTGVSYNEQFF. CDR3 sequence (DNA): TGTGCCAGCACCACCGGGGTCTCCTACAATGAGCAGTTCTTC.

The rearrangement joins TRBV29-1 to TRBJ2-1; TRBD2 might be the D (5 bases). The V end lost 4 bases, the J end lost 4 bases, and 14 bases lay between the germline ends. The CDR3 is 14 residues long. From germline, CDR1 is SQVTM and CDR2 ANQGSEA. The CDR3 DNA follows: TGCAGCGTTGTTCTCGGGAACGTTTACAATGAGCAGTTCTTC. Translating it yields CSVVLGNVYNEQFF.

The rearrangement links TRBV6-6 to TRBJ1-2; D call uncertain. Germline V gives CDR1 MNHNY, CDR2 SVGAGI (reference sequence). CDR3 size: 15 residues. V lost 2 bases and J 7 bases, leaving 17 bases between the germline ends. The CDR3 reads CASSYGVTGGSGYTF. CDR3 DNA sequence: TGTGCCAGCAGTTACGGGGTTACCGGAGGGAGTGGCTACACCTTC.

The CDR3 spells CAIKQGQTYEQYF. The CDR3 DNA follows: TGTGCCATCAAACAGGGACAGACCTACGAGCAGTACTTC. This sequence joins TRBV10-3 and TRBJ2-7; TRBD1 aligns across 7 bases. The CDR3 has 13 residues. Germline V gene sequence: CDR1 ENHRY, CDR2 SYGVKD. Unmatched junction bases numbered 5, after V lost 7 bases and J lost 2 bases.

This clone appeared once. The gene calls are TRBV20-1 and TRBJ2-5; no reliable D call. V lost 3 bases, J lost 5 bases, and 7 bases lay in between. CDR1 and CDR2 (germline): DFQATT, SNEGSKA (reference sequence). This CDR3 is built from 11 residues. CDR3 sequence (DNA): TGCAGTGCTAGCGACCCTGAGACCCAGTACTTC. This codes for CSASDPETQYF.